A single sample gave rise to the 21 T cell receptor beta chains below, sequenced in a study of cytomegalovirus exposure and HLA in healthy donors (dated by TCRdb to about 2017). The library was prepared using the immunoSEQ multiplex PCR assay. A mixture of 60 forward primers for TCR Vbeta segments and 13 reverse primers for TCR Jbeta segments was used in the multiplex PCR. TCRdb retrieved this table from immuneACCESS and kept in-frame rearrangements only. Not all clones are present; in checked studies, unresolved V genes account for under half, and no reason is known for the remainder. The sample includes 150,000 to 200,000 clones, with around 63% observed a single time. The ten largest clones take up 4% to 5.5% of the sample. Sequenced: PBMCs. These receptors all stem from a woman in her late teens or twenties in good health and CMV-seropositive.

The CDR3 DNA follows: TGTGCCAGCAGTCCAGGGACAGGGGTTAGATATGGCTACACCTTC. Translation gives CASSPGTGVRYGYTF. The chain links TRBV28 to TRBJ1-2; the match to TRBD1 covers 10 bases. Germline trimming cut 5 bases from V and 5 bases from J; bases unmatched to any gene: 8. CDR3 size: 15 residues. Germline V gene lookup returns CDR1 MDHEN and CDR2 SYDVKM.

This sequence joins TRBV5-8 and TRBJ2-1, with TRBD2 matching over 10 bases. Per the germline V gene, CDR1 is SGHTS and CDR2 is YDEGEE. This CDR3 is built from 15 residues. Trimming cost V 4 bases and J 2 bases; bases outside gene matches: 3. The CDR3 reads CASSLSGGPYNEQFF. DNA for the CDR3: TGTGCCAGCAGCCTTAGCGGGGGGCCCTACAATGAGCAGTTCTTC.

CDR3 protein: CASTGLALNEQFF. The CDR3 DNA sequence: TGTGCCAGCACCGGACTAGCTCTCAATGAGCAGTTCTTC. This chain connects TRBV13 to TRBJ2-1, with TRBD2 matching over 8 bases. Germline lookup yields CDR1 PRHDT and CDR2 FYEKMQ (reference sequence). The CDR3 sequence is 13 residues long. J was trimmed by 6 bases and V by 7 bases; bases with no gene match: 5.

The chain has TRBV5-1 and TRBJ1-6; 8 bases match TRBD1. This CDR3 has 14 amino acids. Germline V gives CDR1 SGHRS, CDR2 YFSETQ. The junction had 5 bases not matched to a gene; V was cut back by 4 bases and J by 8 bases. DNA for the CDR3: TGCGCCAGCAGCAGGACAGGGACGGATTCACCCCTCCACTTT. This gives the protein CASSRTGTDSPLHF. The full variable domain, in which reference TRBV5-1 and TRBJ1-6 provide the parts outside the CDR3, is KAGVTQTPRYLIKTRGQQVTLSCSPISGHRSVSWYQQTPGQGLQFLFEYFSETQRNKGNFPGRFSGRQFSNSRSEMNVSTLELGDSALYLCASSRTGTDSPLHFGNGTRLTVT.

The V and J genes are TRBV6-5 and TRBJ2-1; the match to TRBD2 covers 16 bases. The CDR3 runs 15 residues. Germline lookup yields CDR1 MNHEY and CDR2 SVGAGI. J gave up 9 bases and V 7 bases, and 6 bases lay outside the gene matches. The CDR3 is CASTGTSGGAREQFF. The CDR3 DNA reads TGTGCCAGCACCGGGACTAGCGGGGGGGCCCGTGAGCAGTTCTTC.

This clone appeared a few times. This sequence joins TRBV4-1 and TRBJ2-5, with 10 bases fitting TRBD1. The CDR3 loop spans 14 amino acids. CDR1 and CDR2 from the germline V gene are MGHRA and YSYEKL. V was clipped by 3 bases and J by 7 bases; unmatched bases: 5. DNA for the CDR3: TGCGCCAGCAGCCAGGGGACAGGGGTGGTGACCCAGTACTTC. Protein: CASSQGTGVVTQYF.

V and J are TRBV29-1 and TRBJ2-1; no clear D gene. This CDR3 spans 15 amino acids. From germline, CDR1 is SQVTM and CDR2 ANQGSEA. V lost 7 bases and J 2 bases, leaving 18 bases between the germline ends. The CDR3 loop is CSAEPLVSAYNEQFF. CDR3 bases: TGCAGCGCCGAACCCCTAGTGTCAGCCTACAATGAGCAGTTCTTC.

The chain joins TRBV7-2 to TRBJ1-5; 9 bases align to TRBD1. Per germline, CDR1 SGHTA and CDR2 FQGNSA. Trimming cost V 2 bases and J 4 bases; bases outside gene matches: 9. CDR3 size: 17 residues. The CDR3 nucleotides are TGTGCCAGCAGCTTATATCCAACAGGGGGCCAGAATCAGCCCCAGCATTTT. Its protein product is CASSLYPTGGQNQPQHF. Supplemented by reference TRBV7-2 and TRBJ1-5, the full variable domain reads GAGVSQSPSNKVTEKGKDVELRCDPISGHTALYWYRQSLGQGLEFLIYFQGNSAPDKSGLPSDRFSAERTGGSVSTLTIQRTQQEDSAVYLCASSLYPTGGQNQPQHFGDGTRLSIL.

In this sample, this clone turned up a few times. V usage is TRBV9 and J usage is TRBJ1-4, with 8 bases that match TRBD1. The trim removed 2 bases at V and 2 bases at J, leaving 2 bases unmatched. CDR1 SGDLS and CDR2 YYNGEE come from the germline V gene. The CDR3 loop spans 15 amino acids. CDR3 nucleotide sequence: TGTGCCAGCAGCGTGCAGGGGGCTACTAATGAAAAACTGTTTTTT. Translation gives CASSVQGATNEKLFF.

In the case of this clone: An end of the junction does not agree with germline; a read error may underlie this. The CDR3, as DNA: TGTGCCAGCAGTCTATGGGAGTCTCTAGCCAAAAACATTCAGTACTTC. Protein product: CASSLWESLAKNIQYF. The V call is TRBV28, the J call TRBJ2-4; TRBD2 is a possible D gene (5 bases). The CDR3 extends over 16 amino acids. The germline gives CDR1 MDHEN, CDR2 SYDVKM.

The chain recombines TRBV6-5 with TRBJ2-7; 7 bases agree with TRBD1. Germline V lookup: CDR1 MNHEY, CDR2 SVGAGI. This CDR3 spans 13 amino acids. V trimming: 5 bases; J trimming: 6 bases; junction bases outside the gene matches: 7. The CDR3 sequence is CASSDQTGREQYF. The CDR3 DNA reads as TGTGCCAGCAGTGACCAGACAGGGCGCGAGCAGTACTTC.

V usage is TRBV5-4 and J usage is TRBJ2-7, with TRBD2 matching over 7 bases. The germline gives CDR1 SGHNT, CDR2 YYREEE (reference sequence). The length of the CDR3 is 14 residues. V was pared by 0 bases and J by 5 bases, with 5 bases of the junction left unmatched. The CDR3 spells CASSLAGGKHEQYF. The CDR3 DNA is TGTGCCAGCAGCTTGGCCGGGGGGAAGCACGAGCAGTACTTC. Variable domain in full (rest from reference TRBV5-4 and TRBJ2-7): ETGVTQSPTHLIKTRGQQVTLRCSSQSGHNTVSWYQQALGQGPQFIFQYYREEENGRGNFPPRFSGLQFPNYSSELNVNALELDDSALYLCASSLAGGKHEQYFGPGTRLTVT.

This clone was observed a single time. The genes are TRBV6-5 and TRBJ1-1; D possibly corresponds to TRBD1 (5 bases). CDR1 and CDR2 (germline): MNHEY, SVGAGI. Trimming cost V 1 base and J 5 bases, with 17 bases left between them. CDR3 length equals 16 residues. The CDR3 spells CASSYLDRGGGTEAFF. Written as DNA, the CDR3 is TGTGCCAGCAGTTACTTGGATCGGGGCGGGGGGACTGAAGCTTTCTTT.

This clone has just one count. The rearrangement links TRBV28 to TRBJ2-1, with D tentatively TRBD2 (7 bases). Deletions cut 5 bases from V and 14 bases from J, with 19 bases between. This CDR3 has 13 residues. Per the germline V gene, CDR1 is MDHEN and CDR2 is SYDVKM. CDR3 protein: CASSPPGAGQKFF. DNA of the CDR3: TGTGCCAGCAGTCCGCCCGGAGCGGGACAAAAGTTCTTC.

This clone was counted a few times. As DNA, the CDR3 is TGTGCCAGCAGTATCGGTACAGGGGGTATTACATCCTCCTACAATGAGCAGTTCTTC. Protein product: CASSIGTGGITSSYNEQFF. The chain recombines TRBV28 with TRBJ2-1; 8 bases are a match to TRBD1. The J segment lost 0 bases and the V segment lost 5 bases, leaving 15 bases of the junction unmatched. CDR1 and CDR2 (germline): MDHEN, SYDVKM. The CDR3 has 19 amino acids.

In this sample, this clone turned up a few times. The CDR3 reads CASSLTSGGGNEQFF. CDR3 sequence (DNA): TGTGCCAGTAGTCTTACTAGCGGGGGGGGAAATGAGCAGTTCTTC. The chain joins TRBV19 to TRBJ2-1, with 13 nucleotides matching TRBD2. V dropped 5 bases and J dropped 7; count of bases not matched to a gene: 5. Germline CDR1 reads LNHDA; CDR2 reads SQIVND (reference sequence). The CDR3 totals 15 residues.

The V gene is TRBV6-1, the J gene TRBJ1-4; 8 bases fit TRBD1. J lost 6 bases, V lost 6 bases, and 6 bases had no gene match. Germline lookup yields CDR1 MNHNS and CDR2 SASEGT. The CDR3 has 14 amino acids. The CDR3 sequence is CASRRQGWDEKLFF. As DNA, the CDR3 is TGTGCCAGCAGACGACAGGGGTGGGATGAAAAACTGTTTTTT.

The CDR3 region has the DNA TGTGCCAGCAGCTTGGGTGTGGGGCCCAACAATGAGCAGTTCTTC. It yields the protein CASSLGVGPNNEQFF. The V and J genes are TRBV5-6 and TRBJ2-1, with a possible D match to TRBD1 (5 bases). The CDR3 has 15 residues. Germline CDR1 reads SGHDT; CDR2 reads YYEEEE. The V end lost 0 bases, the J end lost 5 bases, and 12 bases lay between the germline ends.

The V call is TRBV5-4, the J call TRBJ2-5, with 8 bases aligning to TRBD1. V lost 2 bases and J lost 1; bases outside the gene matches: 4. Per germline, CDR1 SGHNT and CDR2 YYREEE (reference sequence). The CDR3 has 15 amino acids. CDR3 sequence reads: CASSLPDRAQETQYF. In DNA form, the CDR3 reads TGTGCCAGCAGCTTACCGGACAGGGCCCAAGAGACCCAGTACTTC.

The gene calls are TRBV28 and TRBJ2-1; 10 bases line up with TRBD2. V lost 8 bases, J lost 2 bases, and 3 bases stayed unmatched. The CDR3 covers 14 residues. Germline lookup yields CDR1 MDHEN and CDR2 SYDVKM. CDR3: CASESGGAYNEQFF. The DNA of the CDR3 is TGTGCCAGCGAGAGCGGGGGGGCCTACAATGAGCAGTTCTTC.

The chain combines TRBV7-6 with TRBJ2-3, with TRBD2 identical over 8 bases. Germline V gives CDR1 SGHVS, CDR2 FNYEAQ. The CDR3 has 13 residues. V lost 7 bases, J lost 8 bases, and 8 bases stayed unmatched. The CDR3 region has the DNA TGTGCCAGCACTCAGACCCGGGGGGGTACGCAGTATTTT. Translated: CASTQTRGGTQYF.